What follows are 27 T cell receptor beta chains derived from one specimen sequenced in a study of T cells in Graves' hyperthyroidism and ophthalmopathy. RNA transcripts yielded amplified TCR beta CDR3 regions. The HTBI primer set drove a first-round RT-PCR of the TCR CDR3. TCRdb ran MiXCR on the multiplex PCR reads and lists one entry per CDR3 protein. The sample lists 400,000 or so distinct CDR3 sequences; 15% were seen once. Sequencing was performed on blood. Receptors were obtained from a woman aged 60-75 years with Graves' ophthalmopathy.

The chain recombines TRBV2 with TRBJ2-7; D is unclear. The V gene lost 6 bases and the J gene lost 6 bases, with 12 bases spanning the gap. CDR3 length equals 12 residues. Germline V CDR1 and CDR2: SNHLY, FYNNEI. CDR3 protein: CASSRAGREQYF. CDR3 nucleotide sequence: TGTGCCAGCAGCCGGGCCGGGCGCGAGCAGTACTTC.

The chain combines TRBV28 with TRBJ2-7, with D possibly matching TRBD1 (6 bases). CDR3 length: 14 amino acids. CDR1 is MDHEN, CDR2 SYDVKM, per germline. The ends were cut back, 8 bases at V and 3 bases at J, with 17 bases in the middle. Written as DNA, the CDR3 is TGTGCCAGCTCCTCCGGACAGCCTAACTACGAGCAGTACTTC. Translating it yields CASSSGQPNYEQYF.

This clonotype was seen ten or more times. The rearrangement joins TRBV3-1 to TRBJ2-7; 9 bases fit TRBD2. This CDR3 is 16 amino acids long. Trimming took 4 bases from V and 2 from J; bases not matched to a gene: 9. Germline V gene sequence: CDR1 LGHDT, CDR2 YNNKEL (reference sequence). CDR3 protein: CASSRSVLAGTYEQYF. CDR3 DNA sequence: TGTGCCAGCAGCCGTTCGGTTCTAGCGGGGACCTACGAGCAGTACTTC.

The rearrangement uses TRBV5-1 and TRBJ2-7, with TRBD1 matching 7 bases. The germline gives CDR1 SGHRS, CDR2 YFSETQ. Unmatched junction bases numbered 5, after V lost 0 bases and J lost 2 bases. This CDR3 contains 15 residues. The CDR3 region is CASSLAGQLTYEQYF. In DNA form, the CDR3 reads TGCGCCAGCAGCTTGGCGGGACAGCTAACCTACGAGCAGTACTTC.

The gene calls are TRBV6-2 or TRBV6-3 and TRBJ1-5; D is unresolved. The CDR3 length is 15 residues. With 4 bases removed from V and 3 bases from J, the gap between germline ends came to 13 bases. Germline CDR1 reads MNHEY; CDR2 reads SVGEGT. CDR3 residues: CASSSRLNNNQPQHF. CDR3 coding DNA: TGTGCCAGCAGTTCCCGACTGAACAACAATCAGCCCCAGCATTTT.

This clonotype occurred once. A much larger clone is a single base away; this may be a read error. The conserved phenylalanine or tryptophan is not found at the CDR3 terminus, so this likely reflects a read error. The V gene is TRBV6-1, the J gene TRBJ2-5; TRBD1 might be the D (6 bases). The CDR3 is made up of 12 amino acids. Germline values: CDR1 MNHNS, CDR2 SASEGT. V lost 8 bases and J 4 bases, leaving 11 bases between the germline ends. CDR3 protein: CASGRGGETQYL. CDR3 nucleotide sequence: TGTGCCAGCGGGCGAGGGGGAGAGACCCAGTACCTC.

This chain joins TRBV24-1 and TRBJ2-3; TRBD2 matches at 9 bases. This CDR3 is built from 19 residues. V shed 2 bases and J 4 bases; nucleotides not matched to a gene: 15. CDR1 and CDR2 from the germline V gene are KGHDR and SFDVKD. The CDR3 DNA reads TGTGCCACCAGTGATTCTAGGGCTAGCGGGACCCTAGGCCCAGATACGCAGTATTTT. Its protein product is CATSDSRASGTLGPDTQYF.

This clonotype was seen repeatedly, ten times or more. This rearrangement joins TRBV7-8 to TRBJ1-2; D is possibly TRBD1 (6 bases). In germline, CDR1 is SGHVS, CDR2 FQNEAQ. V shed 0 bases and J shed 4 bases, with 18 bases lying between them. CDR3 length: 17 amino acids. The CDR3 here is CASSLASRSGAGYGYTF. CDR3 coding DNA: TGTGCCAGCAGCTTAGCCTCCCGGTCGGGGGCCGGCTATGGCTACACCTTC.

Ten or more counts support this clonotype. The V call is TRBV20-1, the J call TRBJ2-3; no firm D call. The V end was cut by 3 bases, the J end by 0 bases, with 7 bases between. This CDR3 region has 13 residues. Germline values: CDR1 DFQATT, CDR2 SNEGSKA (reference sequence). CDR3 sequence reads: CSASYGSTDTQYF. The CDR3 coding sequence is TGCAGTGCTAGTTACGGGAGCACAGATACGCAGTATTTT.

Many counts were recorded for this clonotype. The V and J genes are TRBV15 and TRBJ1-1; D is uncertain. V was clipped by 3 bases and J by 2 bases, with 10 bases between them. Germline CDR1 is LNHNV and CDR2 is YYDKDF (reference sequence). The CDR3 extends over 14 amino acids. The CDR3 spells CATSRGPLNTEAFF. CDR3 nucleotides: TGTGCCACCAGCAGGGGCCCTTTAAACACTGAAGCTTTCTTT.

The rearrangement uses TRBV2 and TRBJ1-3; D is uncertain. Germline V gene sequence: CDR1 SNHLY, CDR2 FYNNEI. The CDR3 consists of 15 residues. V was shortened by 6 bases and J by 0 bases, with 12 bases between the two germline ends. Written as DNA, the CDR3 is TGTGCCAGCAGCCGGACGCAAGACTCTGGAAACACCATATATTTT. This encodes CASSRTQDSGNTIYF.

This clonotype turned up a few times. A much larger clone is a single base away; this may be a read error. V and J are TRBV6-1 and TRBJ2-7, with D possibly being TRBD1 (6 bases). This CDR3 contains 17 residues. Germline V gene lookup returns CDR1 MNHNS and CDR2 SASEGT. Trimming took 6 bases from V and 3 from J, leaving 24 bases between them. The CDR3 spells CASRLAGWAGEFYEQYF. In nucleotides, the CDR3 is TGTGCCAGCAGGTTGGCCGGGTGGGCAGGGGAATTCTACGAGCAGTACTTC.

This clonotype was observed at least ten times. The V gene is TRBV11-2, the J gene TRBJ2-5, with D tentatively TRBD1 or TRBD2 (6 bases each). Between the trimmed V and J ends, which lost 5 bases and 2 bases, there was a span of 15 bases. The germline V gene has CDR1 SGHAT and CDR2 FQNNGV. CDR3 size: 15 residues. CDR3 DNA: TGTGCCAGCAGCCTCCTTGGGGGGCCTCAAGAGACCCAGTACTTC. This translates into CASSLLGGPQETQYF.

The V and J genes are TRBV19 and TRBJ2-3; D uncertain. Deletions cut 0 bases from V and 1 base from J, with 8 bases between. The CDR3 is made up of 15 amino acids. Looked up from germline, CDR1 is LNHDA and CDR2 is SQIVND (reference sequence). The CDR3 protein is CASSIDPSRTDTQYF. For the CDR3, the DNA is TGTGCCAGTAGTATAGATCCGAGCCGCACAGATACGCAGTATTTT.

This clonotype was seen ten or more times. The rearrangement joins TRBV9 to TRBJ1-2; weak D call: TRBD1 (6 bases). The V gene lost 0 bases and the J gene lost 6 bases, with 12 bases spanning the gap. CDR1 SGDLS and CDR2 YYNGEE come from the germline V gene. The CDR3 has 14 residues. CDR3 DNA: TGTGCCAGCAGCGTAGCGGGGGGCATGGATGGCTACACCTTC. Translated: CASSVAGGMDGYTF.

On this clonotype itself: This may arise from a read error, as a much more abundant clone is one base away. V usage is TRBV2 and J usage is TRBJ1-2, with D hard to call. This CDR3 is 16 amino acids long. From germline, CDR1 is SNHLY and CDR2 FYNNEI. V was pared by 5 bases and J by 2 bases, with 18 bases between. CDR3 sequence reads: CASSFVRDPGNYGYTF. The CDR3 DNA sequence: TGTGCCAGCAGTTTCGTTAGGGATCCGGGAAACTATGGCTACACCTTC.

This clonotype was seen repeatedly, ten times or more. This sequence joins TRBV30 and TRBJ2-7; the match to TRBD2 covers 7 bases. The V segment lost 0 bases and the J segment 3 bases; nucleotides outside the gene matches: 8. The germline V gene has CDR1 GTSNPN and CDR2 SVGIG (reference sequence). CDR3 length equals 15 residues. The CDR3 bases are TGTGCCTGGAGTGTCCCCGGACTAGTAAGCTACGAGCAGTACTTC. Protein sequence: CAWSVPGLVSYEQYF.

The chain employs TRBV20-1 and TRBJ2-2; TRBD2 agrees at 9 bases. The CDR3 totals 14 residues. The V and J ends lost 4 bases and 6 bases, in that order; junction bases with no gene match: 6. Germline-derived CDR1 and CDR2 are DFQATT and SNEGSKA (reference sequence). DNA of the CDR3: TGCAGTGCTACGACTAGCGGAGACGCCGGGGAGCTGTTTTTT. This encodes CSATTSGDAGELFF.

In this sample, this clonotype turned up many times. The chain joins TRBV20-1 to TRBJ1-6; D call uncertain. The CDR3 covers 15 residues. The V end lost 1 base, the J end lost 0 bases, and 7 bases lay between the germline ends. Germline assignment: CDR1 DFQATT and CDR2 SNEGSKA (reference sequence). In DNA form, the CDR3 reads TGCAGTGCTAGAGGGCCTAGCTCCTATAATTCACCCCTCCACTTT. Protein: CSARGPSSYNSPLHF.

This clonotype appeared many times. The chain links TRBV7-9 to TRBJ2-7; 13 nucleotides align to TRBD2. V lost 0 bases, J lost 2 bases, and 4 bases stayed unmatched. Germline CDR1 SEHNR, CDR2 FQNEAQ (reference sequence). The CDR3 length is 17 residues. CDR3 coding DNA: TGTGCCAGCAGCTTAGCGGGGACTAGCGGGATCCCCTACGAGCAGTACTTC. Residues: CASSLAGTSGIPYEQYF.

The chain is built from TRBV27 and TRBJ2-2, with TRBD2 as a possible D gene (5 bases). Between the trimmed V and J ends, which lost 5 bases and 3 bases, there was a span of 13 bases. Germline CDR1 MNHEY, CDR2 SMNVEV (reference sequence). The CDR3 consists of 15 residues. CDR3 sequence (DNA): TGTGCCAGCAGTATGGTGGGAGAATACACCGGGGAGCTGTTTTTT. Its translation is CASSMVGEYTGELFF.

The V and J genes are TRBV5-1 and TRBJ2-3, with TRBD2 matching over 12 bases. The J segment lost 2 bases and the V segment lost 1 base, leaving 8 bases of the junction unmatched. This CDR3 region has 18 residues. The V gene's germline CDR1 is SGHRS and CDR2 YFSETQ. The CDR3 region is CASSLSPLAGGDTDTQYF. The CDR3 nucleotides are TGCGCCAGCAGCTTGTCTCCTCTAGCGGGAGGGGACACAGATACGCAGTATTTT.

A few counts support this clonotype. The chain has TRBV5-6 and TRBJ1-5, with a weak D call TRBD1 (6 bases). The CDR3 is 15 residues long. Germline V gene sequence: CDR1 SGHDT, CDR2 YYEEEE. V was cut by 2 bases and J by 5 bases, with 14 bases left in between. The CDR3 region has the DNA TGTGCCAGCAGCTTTTGGGGCAGGGGCGATCAGCCCCAGCATTTT. Protein sequence: CASSFWGRGDQPQHF.

This clonotype was detected ten times or more. The chain links TRBV5-5 to TRBJ2-5; either TRBD1 or TRBD2 may fit D (6 bases each). The CDR3 extends over 16 amino acids. V was pared by 3 bases and J by 1 base, with 16 bases between. CDR1 is SGHKS, CDR2 YYEKEE, per germline (reference sequence). The CDR3 nucleotides read TGTGCCAGCAGCTCCCGGACCGGGGGCCTCCAAGAGACCCAGTACTTC. Encoded protein: CASSSRTGGLQETQYF.

The genes are TRBV4-1 and TRBJ2-6, with 8 nucleotides matching TRBD1. The CDR3 has 17 amino acids. The V gene end was trimmed by 3 bases and the J gene end by 0 bases; junction bases not matched to a gene: 4. CDR1 is MGHRA and CDR2 is YSYEKL in the germline V gene. The DNA for the CDR3 is TGCGCCAGCAGCCAGCAGGGGGCTGGCTCTGGGGCCAACGTCCTGACTTTC. It encodes CASSQQGAGSGANVLTF.

This clonotype has ten or more counts. The chain has TRBV20-1 and TRBJ2-3; TRBD2 aligns across 9 bases. The V and J ends lost 6 bases and 3 bases, in that order; junction bases with no gene match: 7. Looked up from germline, CDR1 is DFQATT and CDR2 is SNEGSKA (reference sequence). The CDR3 spans 14 residues. CDR3 residues: CSATGTSKTDTQYF. CDR3 bases: TGCAGTGCGACCGGGACTAGCAAAACAGATACGCAGTATTTT.

This chain links TRBV3-1 with TRBJ1-1; 7 bases are shared with TRBD1. CDR1 is LGHDT and CDR2 is YNNKEL in the germline V gene (reference sequence). V was clipped by 4 bases and J by 3 bases; unmatched bases: 5. The length of the CDR3 is 14 residues. The CDR3 DNA sequence: TGTGCCAGCAGCCGCAGGGGGGGGGACACTGAAGCTTTCTTT. Protein: CASSRRGGDTEAFF.